These T cell receptor beta chains were read from a single sample in a study of regulatory T cells in long-lasting Graves disease. TCRdb used MiXCR to reprocess the multiplex PCR reads, holding one entry per CDR3 protein. Of 600,000 to 800,000 distinct CDR3 sequences in the sample, 25% to 35% were seen once. The starting material was peripheral blood mononuclear cells (PBMCs), obtained when the disease was refractory, from a patient treated with antithyroid drugs. The receptors here all came from a female donor with Graves disease. CDR3s include the opening cysteine and the closing phenylalanine or tryptophan. Fields, in order: V gene, J gene, D gene, CDR3 protein. The D gene is left open where the match is weak.

TRBV2	TRBJ2-5	NA	CASGTAGSETQYF
TRBV5-6	TRBJ1-3	NA	CASSSWDSSNTIYF
TRBV6-1	TRBJ1-2	NA	CASRAHGYTF
TRBV20-1	TRBJ2-1	TRBD2	CSARDGASGRWGEQFF
TRBV5-1	TRBJ1-1	NA	CASSLVEYTEAFF
TRBV29-1	TRBJ1-2	NA	CSVASGLVGGYTF
TRBV27	TRBJ1-1	NA	CASSLIWTAPRTEAFF
TRBV7-2	TRBJ2-7	NA	CASSLMTSSYEQYF
TRBV12-3/TRBV12-4	TRBJ2-5	NA	CASSLGTKETQYF
TRBV20-1	TRBJ2-5	NA	CSARDRVTQETQYF
TRBV6-1	TRBJ2-7	TRBD2	CASGLAGQYEQYF
TRBV28	TRBJ1-2	NA	CASTTIRAILSLANYGYTF
TRBV9	TRBJ1-1	TRBD1	CASSVEETGTAANTEAFF
TRBV18	TRBJ1-3	NA	CASSPESSGNTIYF
TRBV12-3/TRBV12-4	TRBJ1-1	NA	CASSFRRVTNTEAFF